This TCR beta chain was captured by sequencing in a study of blood T cell repertoires in COVID-19 (TCRdb year 2020). With regard to the full study: Samples covering the acute and convalescent phases of COVID-19 were provided by collaborators in the United States, Italy and Spain. The material from the prospective study consisted of cDNA or gDNA derived from T cells, B-cell-depleted T cells, or PBMCs. The dataset comprised deeply sampled blood TCRbeta repertoires from subjects exposed to, actively infected with, or recovered from COVID-19. The repertoires were released in a freely available public database intended as a resource for research on the immune response to SARS-CoV-2. The samples were drawn from the first 160 participants of the ongoing ImmuneRACE study and from 950 to 1,500 subjects provided by 6 global collaborators. A de-identified subject ID, COVID-19 status, age in years and sex were almost always included in the sample metadata. HLA class I and class II types, where available, came from metadata supplied by the sample provider rather than from assay-based typing.

Whole blood was collected in K2EDTA tubes by collaborating institutions according to the institutions' own protocols. For TCRbeta analysis, collaborators shipped samples in one of three forms: frozen whole blood, isolated PBMCs, or DNA extracted from either of those sample types. Study-level results and caveats: Clinical and demographic metadata were provided uncurated, with the amount varying by source and participant.

The CDR3 spans 15 residues, from the cysteine through the phenylalanine. Left in the record is the CDR3 DNA by itself, 45 bases read in frame from the first base. V is reduced by 6 bases and J by 1 base, leaving a spacing of 16 bases between them. The germline V gene (reference sequence) sets CDR1 to LNHDA and CDR2 to SQIVND. For this clone: What this receptor recognizes is not known. Base qualities were left out, and no much larger clone turns up one base away.

TCRbeta CDR3 regions were amplified from genomic DNA using the immunoSEQ Assay, a bias-controlled multiplex PCR. In the authors' own workflow: The number of nucleated cells in each sample was estimated by amplification of reference gene primers within the assay. Sequence reads were collapsed and filtered to measure the absolute abundance of every unique TCRbeta CDR3 rearrangement. For each sample, productive Simpson clonality was calculated as the square root of Simpson's diversity index over productive rearrangements. TCRdb provides this immuneACCESS table in a form limited to in-frame rearrangements. Some clones are lacking; in checked studies, under half of them reflect an unresolved V gene, and why the rest are absent is not known. From that table come the V and J calls and clone size; the DNA was used to work out D and trimming. The sample includes 75,000 to 95,000 clones, with roughly 87% observed a single time. Of the sample, less than 6.5% is held by the ten largest clones.

Source material: peripheral blood. The chain employs TRBV19 and TRBJ2-7; the D gene is possibly TRBD1, with 5 bases matching. The receptor was isolated from a man in his sixties with acute or convalescent COVID-19. The CDR3 has the sequence CASSAKGPGSYEQYF. The bases are TGTGCCAGTAGCGCGAAGGGGCCAGGGTCCTACGAGCAGTACTTC.